This record concerns one TCR beta chain sequence. Its antigen remains unknown. The data belong to a study of graft-versus-host responses after intestinal transplantation. About the research overall: Recipients uniformly received anti-thymocyte globulin induction, followed by tacrolimus and steroids for three to four years.

Whole-study findings and limits: High graft-versus-host to host-versus-graft T cell clonal ratios marked allografts of patients with graft-donor macrochimerism. GvH clones occurred in recipient marrow; some first appeared in ileum or blood. Early post-transplant falls in HvG clones accompanied the peak levels of circulating GvH clones.

Clones were sequenced by immunoSEQ multiplex PCR, and TCRdb holds only the in-frame ones, with some missing. The sample lists roughly 130,000 clones, over 90% seen once, with about 0.18% in the top ten. The sequenced sample was unstimulated CD4+ T cells sorted from spleen or lymph node cells, obtained before intestinal transplant. This receptor was obtained from a human donor who received an intestinal transplant.

The CDR3 here is CASNRILGDEQFF. DNA of the CDR3: TGTGCCAGCAATAGAATTTTGGGGGATGAGCAGTTCTTC. V is TRBV2 and J is TRBJ2-1, with D perhaps assigned TRBD1 or TRBD2 (5 bases each). CDR3 size: 13 residues. The V gene lost 7 bases and the J gene lost 8 bases, with 15 bases spanning the gap. Looked up from germline, CDR1 is SNHLY and CDR2 is FYNNEI.